The present T cell receptor beta chain was sequenced within a study of T cells in tuberculosis. Study details: T cells were selected with CD1B tetramers loaded with glucose monomycolate.

The CDR3 sequence is 15 residues long. Germline trimming cut 4 bases from V and 1 base from J; bases unmatched to any gene: 7. Germline V gene sequence: CDR1 SGHDT, CDR2 YYEEEE. Cells were sorted from thawed PBMC rested overnight and stained with GMM-loaded CD1B tetramer, viability dye and anti-CD3. C32 glucose monomycolate from Rhodococcus equi was loaded onto the CD1B tetramers. Before cryopreservation, the sorted PBMC lost their CD14-expressing monocytes. From each donor, approximately 100,000 tetramer-negative cells were sorted. Measured with immunoSEQ multiplex PCR; TCRdb has only the in-frame clones, and not every one. The data hold 70,000 to 95,000 clones, with approximately 91% observed a single time. The study's findings and limits: Some low-affinity tetramer-binding T cells may be absent from this sample.

Sequenced material: CD1b-GMM tetramer-negative cells sorted from PBMCs. The clonotype originates from an adult woman with latent tuberculosis. V is TRBV5-6 and J is TRBJ1-2; 7 bases are shared with TRBD1. The CDR3 protein is CASSGEDRSNYGYTF. The CDR3 coding sequence is TGTGCCAGCAGCGGAGAGGACAGGAGTAACTATGGCTACACCTTC.